The 29 T cell receptor beta chains below come from one sample, sequenced in a study of blood T cell repertoires in COVID-19. Profiling relied on immunoSEQ multiplex PCR, and the TCRdb table lists in-frame clones only, not all of them. Of 60,000 to 75,000 clones listed, 80% to 90% are singletons. Material: peripheral blood. The receptors originated from a woman aged 80 or older with active COVID-19.

V is TRBV4-2 and J is TRBJ2-5, with 15 bases that match TRBD2. The junction had 7 bases not matched to a gene; V was cut back by 4 bases and J by 4 bases. The CDR3 consists of 17 residues. CDR1 is LGHNA, CDR2 YNFKEQ, per germline. The DNA for the CDR3 is TGTGCCAGCAGCCGGACTAGCGGGGGGGCCGGTACAGAGACCCAGTACTTC. The encoded protein is CASSRTSGGAGTETQYF.

V and J are TRBV27 and TRBJ2-7; D might be TRBD1 (6 bases). This CDR3 contains 15 residues. CDR1 is MNHEY, CDR2 SMNVEV, per germline (reference sequence). V dropped 2 bases and J dropped 3 bases, with 14 bases sitting between them. CDR3 in DNA: TGTGCCAGCAGTTTACAAGGACAGTTTTACTACGAGCAGTACTTC. Amino acid sequence: CASSLQGQFYYEQYF.

The CDR3 here is CASSLADTGGPGTEAFF. The DNA for the CDR3 is TGTGCCAGCAGTTTAGCGGATACAGGGGGCCCAGGTACTGAAGCTTTCTTT. The rearrangement joins TRBV28 to TRBJ1-1; TRBD1 aligns across 9 bases. J lost 5 bases, V lost 2 bases, and 12 bases had no gene match. The CDR3 runs to 17 residues. Germline V gives CDR1 MDHEN, CDR2 SYDVKM.

The V and J genes are TRBV6-5 and TRBJ2-3, with 9 bases fitting TRBD2. CDR1 and CDR2 from the germline V gene are MNHEY and SVGAGI. This CDR3 is 15 amino acids long. Trimming took 2 bases from V and 1 from J; bases not matched to a gene: 1. In nucleotides, the CDR3 is TGTGCCAGCAGTTACGAGCGGGGGGGCACAGATACGCAGTATTTT. It codes for CASSYERGGTDTQYF.

The chain joins TRBV29-1 to TRBJ2-3, with 8 bases lining up with TRBD2. The CDR3 has 15 amino acids. The germline V gene has CDR1 SQVTM and CDR2 ANQGSEA. Trimming at V came to 7 bases and at J to 6 bases, leaving 15 bases not matched to a gene. CDR3 residues: CSGEGRAGARDTQYF. The CDR3 nucleotides are TGCAGCGGCGAAGGTCGAGCGGGGGCGAGGGATACGCAGTATTTT.

In its sample, this clone was seen a few times. CDR3 DNA sequence: TGTGCCAGCAGCTTAGCCCAGGGCTACGAGCAGTACTTC. Protein sequence: CASSLAQGYEQYF. The V call is TRBV7-9, the J call TRBJ2-7; a weak D match, TRBD1 (5 bases). The CDR3 is 13 amino acids. The germline V gene has CDR1 SEHNR and CDR2 FQNEAQ (reference sequence). The V end was cut by 0 bases, the J end by 3 bases, with 6 bases between.

The chain joins TRBV7-8 to TRBJ1-5; 7 bases align to TRBD1. The CDR3 loop spans 16 amino acids. Germline CDR1 is SGHVS and CDR2 is FQNEAQ. J was trimmed by 4 bases and V by 0 bases; bases with no gene match: 6. The CDR3 loop reads CASSLARGLGNQPQHF. The CDR3 DNA follows: TGTGCCAGCAGCTTAGCGAGGGGGCTGGGTAATCAGCCCCAGCATTTT.

This clone was recorded only once. The chain couples TRBV3-1 (or the pseudogene TRBV3-2) to TRBJ2-3; no clear D gene. V was cut by 2 bases and J by 3 bases, with 6 bases left in between. CDR3 length: 13 residues. Germline V CDR1 and CDR2: LGHDT, YNNKEL (reference sequence). The CDR3 sequence: CASSQILTDTQYF. The CDR3 DNA follows: TGTGCCAGCAGCCAAATACTTACAGATACGCAGTATTTT.

This clone was recorded only once. The chain combines TRBV4-2 with TRBJ2-7, with TRBD2 identical over 13 bases. The junction had 11 bases not matched to a gene; V was cut back by 1 base and J by 5 bases. Germline assignment: CDR1 LGHNA and CDR2 YNFKEQ. The CDR3 length is 18 residues. CDR3 in DNA: TGTGCCAGCAGCCAAGTCGGACTAGCGGGGGCCTCCCTCAACGAGCAGTACTTC. It codes for CASSQVGLAGASLNEQYF.

The rearrangement joins TRBV5-6 to TRBJ1-2; weak D call: TRBD1 (6 bases). Germline-derived CDR1 and CDR2 are SGHDT and YYEEEE. Trimming removed 2 bases at V and 4 bases at J, with 15 bases between. This CDR3 is 15 amino acids long. The CDR3 is CASSFGRGGFYGYTF. In nucleotides, the CDR3 is TGTGCCAGCAGCTTCGGCAGGGGAGGGTTCTATGGCTACACCTTC.

In its sample, this clone was seen once. This sequence joins TRBV7-2 and TRBJ1-4; 7 nucleotides match TRBD1. CDR1 is SGHTA, CDR2 FQGNSA, per germline. The ends lost 5 bases at V and 4 bases at J; junction bases unmatched: 4. The CDR3 totals 14 residues. The CDR3 loop reads CASSPGGFNEKLFF. The CDR3 bases are TGTGCCAGCAGCCCAGGGGGATTTAATGAAAAACTGTTTTTT.

This rearrangement joins TRBV9 to TRBJ2-1; perhaps TRBD2 as D (7 bases). Germline CDR1 is SGDLS and CDR2 is YYNGEE. V was shortened by 4 bases and J by 8 bases, with 16 bases between the two germline ends. The CDR3 totals 14 residues. DNA of the CDR3: TGTGCCAGCAGCCCCCGGGCCGGGGGGCATGAGCAGTTCTTC. Residues: CASSPRAGGHEQFF.

This clone has just one count. The chain couples TRBV4-3 to TRBJ2-3; no definite D call. The germline CDR1 and CDR2 sequences are LGHNA and YSLEER. Deletions cut 0 bases from V and 2 bases from J, with 6 bases between. This CDR3 comprises 14 residues. The CDR3 spells CASSQDKHTDTQYF. The CDR3 nucleotides are TGCGCCAGCAGCCAAGATAAACACACAGATACGCAGTATTTT.

This clone has only one observation. This rearrangement joins TRBV7-9 to TRBJ1-1; 7 nucleotides line up with TRBD1. Germline V gene sequence: CDR1 SEHNR, CDR2 FQNEAQ (reference sequence). The ends lost 5 bases at V and 1 base at J; junction bases unmatched: 1. CDR3 length equals 13 residues. CDR3 residues: CASSGQENTEAFF. CDR3 in DNA: TGTGCCAGCAGCGGACAGGAGAACACTGAAGCTTTCTTT.

The chain has TRBV7-3 and TRBJ1-1; weak D call: TRBD1 (6 bases). Germline loops: CDR1 SGHTA, CDR2 FQGTGA. The CDR3 extends over 13 amino acids. Trimming pared 5 bases from V and 9 bases from J, leaving 16 bases between. The CDR3 spells CASSPQRGGKAFF. In nucleotides, the CDR3 is TGTGCCAGCAGCCCGCAAAGGGGGGGGAAAGCTTTCTTT.

The V call is TRBV15, the J call TRBJ2-1; 14 bases fit TRBD2. CDR3 length: 19 amino acids. From germline, CDR1 is LNHNV and CDR2 YYDKDF (reference sequence). Unmatched junction bases numbered 8, after V lost 0 bases and J lost 4 bases. The CDR3 DNA follows: TGTGCCACCAGCAGAGAGGCGACTAGCGGGGGGGCCGTATACAATGAGCAGTTCTTC. It encodes CATSREATSGGAVYNEQFF.

The gene calls are TRBV10-3 and TRBJ1-5; perhaps TRBD1 as D (5 bases). This CDR3 spans 14 amino acids. V lost 4 bases to trimming and J lost 4 bases, with 11 bases between them. Germline lookup yields CDR1 ENHRY and CDR2 SYGVKD. The CDR3 protein is CAISGVRENQPQHF. The CDR3 DNA reads as TGTGCCATCAGTGGGGTCAGGGAAAATCAGCCCCAGCATTTT.

This clone was detected only a few times. This chain links TRBV7-8 with TRBJ1-4; D not certain. The CDR3 loop spans 16 amino acids. Deletions cut 5 bases from V and 10 bases from J, with 23 bases between. Germline-derived CDR1 and CDR2 are SGHVS and FQNEAQ. Here the CDR3 DNA reads TGTGCCAGCAGCCCCGAACCACGTTACAGTGTGGGAAAACTGTTTTTT. Its protein product is CASSPEPRYSVGKLFF.

The chain carries TRBV5-6 and TRBJ1-5, with TRBD1 matching 7 bases. Germline V CDR1 and CDR2: SGHDT, YYEEEE. Losses at the gene ends were 4 bases for V and 3 bases for J; bases not matched to a gene: 4. The CDR3 length is 14 residues. The CDR3: CASSTTGLNQPQHF. CDR3 in DNA: TGTGCCAGCAGCACGACAGGGCTCAATCAGCCCCAGCATTTT.

The chain carries TRBV5-5 and TRBJ2-3; TRBD1 might be the D (5 bases). This CDR3 spans 15 amino acids. The V end lost 0 bases, the J end lost 3 bases, and 11 bases lay between the germline ends. CDR1 SGHKS and CDR2 YYEKEE come from the germline V gene (reference sequence). The DNA of the CDR3 is TGTGCCAGCAGCTTGGGGGGCTTGGGAACAGATACGCAGTATTTT. It encodes CASSLGGLGTDTQYF.

The chain links TRBV20-1 to TRBJ2-2, with TRBD2 matching 8 bases. Germline CDR1 reads DFQATT; CDR2 reads SNEGSKA (reference sequence). The junction had 20 bases not matched to a gene; V was cut back by 3 bases and J by 2 bases. The CDR3 extends over 20 amino acids. The CDR3 loop is CSASRVRGGPRSLNTGELFF. DNA for the CDR3: TGCAGTGCTAGTCGGGTGCGCGGGGGGCCACGATCACTAAACACCGGGGAGCTGTTTTTT.

The chain carries TRBV2 and TRBJ2-1; maybe TRBD2 (5 bases). The V end lost 2 bases, the J end lost 9 bases, and 11 bases lay between the germline ends. CDR3 length: 13 residues. In germline, CDR1 is SNHLY, CDR2 FYNNEI. CDR3 protein: CASSETARGEQFF. CDR3 nucleotides: TGTGCCAGCAGTGAAACCGCTCGGGGTGAGCAGTTCTTC.

The chain uses TRBV28 and TRBJ2-7; D is possibly TRBD1 (5 bases). The CDR3 has 14 residues. V lost 3 bases and J lost 6, with 15 bases in between. Germline V gives CDR1 MDHEN, CDR2 SYDVKM. In nucleotides, the CDR3 is TGTGCCAGCAGTTTCTGGTCAGGGCCCAGCGAGCAGTACTTC. It encodes CASSFWSGPSEQYF.

The V and J genes are TRBV9 and TRBJ2-2; a possible D gene is TRBD1 (5 bases). The CDR3 totals 14 residues. Trimming pared 0 bases from V and 3 bases from J, leaving 6 bases between. Germline CDR1 reads SGDLS; CDR2 reads YYNGEE. The CDR3 reads CASSVVGHTGELFF. The CDR3 DNA reads as TGTGCCAGCAGCGTAGTGGGGCACACCGGGGAGCTGTTTTTT.

This clone was detected only once. The V and J genes are TRBV28 and TRBJ2-3; 7 bases line up with TRBD2. The germline gives CDR1 MDHEN, CDR2 SYDVKM. The V and J ends lost 4 bases and 0 bases, in that order; junction bases with no gene match: 10. The CDR3 sequence is 17 residues long. CDR3 sequence reads: CASSSPAYGGSTDTQYF. CDR3 sequence (DNA): TGTGCCAGCAGTTCCCCTGCCTACGGGGGGAGCACAGATACGCAGTATTTT.

The rearrangement joins TRBV19 to TRBJ2-2, with TRBD1 identical over 7 bases. The V segment lost 5 bases and the J segment 7 bases; nucleotides outside the gene matches: 7. The length of the CDR3 is 14 residues. The germline gives CDR1 LNHDA, CDR2 SQIVND (reference sequence). CDR3 amino acids: CASSQQQGIGELFF. The CDR3 region has the DNA TGTGCCAGTAGTCAGCAACAGGGGATCGGGGAGCTGTTTTTT.

The chain's CDR3 is CASSSRTGTYEQYF. In DNA form, the CDR3 reads TGTGCCAGCAGCTCCCGGACAGGAACCTACGAGCAGTACTTC. This chain uses TRBV13 with TRBJ2-7, with 7 bases that match TRBD1. This CDR3 contains 14 residues. V shed 4 bases, J shed 2 bases, and the junction held 5 bases outside the gene matches. CDR1 and CDR2 (germline): PRHDT, FYEKMQ (reference sequence).

The chain joins TRBV18 to TRBJ1-4; 9 bases agree with TRBD1. The ends lost 3 bases at V and 7 bases at J; junction bases unmatched: 6. This CDR3 has 15 residues. Germline V CDR1 and CDR2: KGHSH, LQKENI. CDR3 residues: CASSPPGQGLEKLFF. The CDR3, as DNA: TGTGCCAGCTCACCTCCGGGACAGGGACTTGAAAAACTGTTTTTT.

The V call is TRBV19, the J call TRBJ2-3, with 7 bases aligning to TRBD2. Germline CDR1 is LNHDA and CDR2 is SQIVND (reference sequence). There are 13 residues in the CDR3. V was pared by 11 bases and J by 3 bases, with 8 bases of the junction left unmatched. CDR3 nucleotide sequence: TGTGCCTCCCGGGGGGAGGGAACAGATACGCAGTATTTT. It specifies CASRGEGTDTQYF.